This T cell receptor (beta chain) was identified during a study of blood T cells in healthy people across ages. CDR1 and CDR2 (germline): KGHSH, LQKENI. The CDR3 has 14 residues. Trimming shortened V by 6 bases and J by 9 bases, and 15 bases separated the two germline ends. Study outcomes and limitations: Higher diversity, along with more naive CD4+ cells, distinguished long-lived donors from aged donors. In the absence of known donor CMV status, changes in expanded clonotypes were possibly confounded.

Sample donors were healthy Caucasian individuals that came from Russia, aged about 6 to 95. Every sample yielded at least 6.5 million isolated PBMCs. On this clonotype: What it binds is not known.

Together with a sample-barcoded 5' primer, a J-beta primer mix was included in a second PCR lasting about 6 to 11 cycles. TCRdb used MiXCR to reprocess the 5' RACE reads, holding one entry per CDR3 protein. The sample yields about a million distinct CDR3 sequences, 30% to 40% seen once. This chain joins TRBV18 and TRBJ1-6; perhaps TRBD1 as D (5 bases). The clonotype was recovered from a man between 18 and 35 years old in good health. Material for sequencing was blood. This CDR3 reads CASSPSGGSSPLHF. CDR3 sequence (DNA): TGTGCCAGCTCCCCCTCGGGGGGGAGTTCACCCCTCCACTTT.